A single sample is the source of the 29 T cell receptor beta chains below, sequenced in a study of T cell changes during pregnancy in multiple sclerosis. Profiling relied on immunoSEQ multiplex PCR, and the TCRdb table lists in-frame clones only, not all of them. Of about 60,000 clones in the sample, 91% were seen once. This specimen consisted of CD4+ T cells from peripheral blood mononuclear cells, obtained after pregnancy. These receptors were obtained from a female donor in good health, enrolled as a control in a pregnancy study.

The chain joins TRBV19 to TRBJ2-1; 13 bases agree with TRBD2. The length of the CDR3 is 17 residues. V was pared by 4 bases and J by 3 bases, with 6 bases of the junction left unmatched. Germline CDR1 LNHDA, CDR2 SQIVND (reference sequence). The CDR3 DNA follows: TGTGCCAGTAGTAACCTTAGACTAGCGGGGGGCTACAATGAGCAGTTCTTC. Amino acids: CASSNLRLAGGYNEQFF.

The chain recombines TRBV9 with TRBJ1-1; D is possibly TRBD1 (5 bases). Germline lookup yields CDR1 SGDLS and CDR2 YYNGEE. The CDR3 has 13 amino acids. Trimming cost V 2 bases and J 3 bases, with 8 bases left between them. The CDR3 loop reads CASSVDRDTEAFF. DNA of the CDR3: TGTGCCAGCAGCGTTGACAGAGACACTGAAGCTTTCTTT.

This clone appeared a single time. The chain couples TRBV4-2 to TRBJ2-3; tentatively, D is TRBD2 (6 bases). This CDR3 contains 17 residues. V was shortened by 4 bases and J by 0 bases, with 17 bases between the two germline ends. Germline V lookup: CDR1 LGHNA, CDR2 YNFKEQ. The CDR3 spells CASSPRVGGASTDTQYF. The CDR3 region has the DNA TGTGCCAGCAGCCCCAGGGTGGGCGGGGCTAGCACAGATACGCAGTATTTT.

The chain links TRBV21-1 to TRBJ2-5; the table calls TRBD2, which could not be checked here. TRBV21-1 is assigned pseudogene status. The CDR3 contains 12 residues. CDR3 bases: TGTGCCAGCAGCTCCGCCGGGGAGACCCAGTACTTC. This translates into CASSSAGETQYF.

The V call is TRBV11-3, the J call TRBJ2-1; 7 bases agree with TRBD2. With V trimmed by 2 bases and J by 8 bases, 18 bases remained unmatched. CDR1 is SGHNT, CDR2 YENEEA, per germline. The CDR3 extends over 18 amino acids. The CDR3 region has the DNA TGTGCCAGCAGCTTAAAGGGCCCCCTAGCGGCGCGTAAGGATGAGCAGTTCTTC. It specifies CASSLKGPLAARKDEQFF. Supplemented by reference TRBV11-3 and TRBJ2-1, the full variable domain reads EAGVVQSPRYKIIEKKQPVAFWCNPISGHNTLYWYLQNLGQGPELLIRYENEEAVDDSQLPKDRFSAERLKGVDSTLKIQPAELGDSAVYLCASSLKGPLAARKDEQFFGPGTRLTVL.

This chain joins TRBV7-3 and TRBJ2-7; the D gene is possibly TRBD2 (5 bases). V was trimmed by 2 bases and J by 6 bases, leaving 11 bases between them. The CDR3 is 13 amino acids. Germline CDR1 is SGHTA and CDR2 is FQGTGA. The CDR3 loop is CASSLSPGFEQYF. CDR3 nucleotides: TGTGCCAGCAGCTTATCACCGGGATTCGAGCAGTACTTC.

The chain couples TRBV9 to TRBJ1-4, with TRBD1 as a possible D gene (6 bases). Trimming took off 1 base at V and 8 bases at J, with 15 bases between the two ends. CDR3 length equals 15 residues. Germline V lookup: CDR1 SGDLS, CDR2 YYNGEE. CDR3 nucleotides: TGTGCCAGCAGCGTAACTGAGGGGGTCGGAGAAAAACTGTTTTTT. Encoded protein: CASSVTEGVGEKLFF. Drawing the rest from reference TRBV9 and TRBJ1-4, the complete variable domain is DSGVTQTPKHLITATGQRVTLRCSPRSGDLSVYWYQQSLDQGLQFLIQYYNGEERAKGNILERFSAQQFPDLHSELNLSSLELGDSALYFCASSVTEGVGEKLFFGSGTQLSVL.

The chain is built from TRBV27 and TRBJ2-3; D may be TRBD1 (6 bases). The CDR3 is 14 amino acids. The germline gives CDR1 MNHEY, CDR2 SMNVEV (reference sequence). Trimming stripped 2 bases from V and 3 bases from J, with 9 bases between. CDR3 sequence (DNA): TGTGCCAGCAGTTTAGGACAGCAAACAGATACGCAGTATTTT. Translated: CASSLGQQTDTQYF.

The CDR3 is CASLRTEYTEAFF. The CDR3 DNA follows: TGTGCCAGCTTACGGACAGAATACACTGAAGCTTTCTTT. This rearrangement joins TRBV18 to TRBJ1-1, with a possible D match to TRBD1 (6 bases). The CDR3 is 13 amino acids. Germline CDR1 reads KGHSH; CDR2 reads LQKENI. The ends were cut back, 7 bases at V and 3 bases at J, with 12 bases in the middle.

The J gene is TRBJ1-4, the V gene TRBV25-1; D might be TRBD1 (6 bases). Germline-derived CDR1 and CDR2 are MGHDK and SYGVNS. Trimming shortened V by 3 bases and J by 3 bases, and 8 bases separated the two germline ends. This CDR3 contains 14 residues. CDR3 coding DNA: TGTGCCAGCAGTGATGACAGGTCTAATGAAAAACTGTTTTTT. Amino acids: CASSDDRSNEKLFF.

The rearrangement links TRBV5-1 to TRBJ2-1, with 8 bases that match TRBD2. There are 15 residues in the CDR3. CDR1 is SGHRS and CDR2 is YFSETQ in the germline V gene. V was pared by 2 bases and J by 4 bases, with 5 bases of the junction left unmatched. CDR3 region: CASSLGAGEYNEQFF. CDR3 DNA sequence: TGCGCCAGCAGCTTAGGAGCGGGGGAGTACAATGAGCAGTTCTTC.

This chain uses TRBV6-5 with TRBJ2-5, with D uncertain. Germline V gene data show CDR1 as MNHEY and CDR2 as SVGAGI. This CDR3 is 16 amino acids long. V was trimmed by 2 bases and J by 0 bases, leaving 13 bases between them. The CDR3 nucleotides are TGTGCCAGCAGTTACGGTCTCCGAGGAAACCAAGAGACCCAGTACTTC. Amino acid sequence: CASSYGLRGNQETQYF.

This sequence joins TRBV5-4 and TRBJ1-6, with D unclear. CDR3 length: 15 residues. V lost 4 bases to trimming and J lost 8 bases, with 16 bases between them. From germline, CDR1 is SGHNT and CDR2 YYREEE (reference sequence). The CDR3 bases are TGTGCCAGCAGCGACACACGGGGAGGCGATTCACCCCTCCACTTT. Its translation: CASSDTRGGDSPLHF.

On this clone: A read error may produce the germline difference seen at one junction end. The V gene is TRBV7-7, the J gene TRBJ2-1; 13 nucleotides agree with TRBD2. Germline V gene data show CDR1 as SSHAT and CDR2 as FNYEAQ (reference sequence). There are 15 residues in the CDR3. DNA for the CDR3: TGTGCTAGCAGCTTAACTAGCGGGGGGGGGAATGAGCAGTTCTTC. Translated, it gives CASSLTSGGGNEQFF.

CDR3 residues: CASSLGGGRETQYF. The CDR3 DNA sequence: TGTGCCAGCAGCTTAGGGGGGGGTCGGGAGACCCAGTACTTC. J is TRBJ2-5 and V is TRBV11-1; 7 positions match TRBD2. Germline trimming cut 1 base from V and 5 bases from J; bases unmatched to any gene: 4. This CDR3 has 14 amino acids. The V gene's germline CDR1 is SGHAT and CDR2 FQDESV (reference sequence).

A single count supports this clone. The chain carries TRBV19 and TRBJ1-2, with D maybe TRBD1 (6 bases). The V end was cut by 3 bases, the J end by 3 bases, with 8 bases between. Germline CDR1 and CDR2: LNHDA and SQIVND (reference sequence). This CDR3 is built from 13 residues. The CDR3 nucleotides are TGTGCCAGTAGTATGGACAGAGACTATGGCTACACCTTC. Amino acid sequence: CASSMDRDYGYTF.

The V gene is TRBV20-1, the J gene TRBJ2-2, with D maybe TRBD2 (5 bases). With 7 bases removed from V and 5 bases from J, the gap between germline ends came to 8 bases. Germline loops: CDR1 DFQATT, CDR2 SNEGSKA (reference sequence). This CDR3 region has 11 residues. The CDR3 loop is CSVASTGELFF. DNA of the CDR3: TGCAGTGTAGCGTCAACCGGGGAGCTGTTTTTT.

The genes are TRBV6-5 and TRBJ1-2; TRBD1 aligns across 7 bases. V trimming: 11 bases; J trimming: 2 bases; junction bases outside the gene matches: 11. From germline, CDR1 is MNHEY and CDR2 SVGAGI. The CDR3 contains 14 residues. CDR3 in amino acids: CASTPRDSNYGYTF. CDR3 nucleotides: TGTGCCTCAACCCCCCGGGACAGCAACTATGGCTACACCTTC.

The chain combines TRBV7-8 with TRBJ1-1; possible D gene TRBD1, 6 bases. The length of the CDR3 is 14 residues. Germline CDR1 and CDR2: SGHVS and FQNEAQ. V dropped 5 bases and J dropped 11 bases, with 21 bases sitting between them. Written as DNA, the CDR3 is TGTGCCAGCAGCCGGGAGGGTGTGGCCCAGGGGGCTTTCTTT. Its protein is CASSREGVAQGAFF.

The V and J genes are TRBV9 and TRBJ1-1; D may be TRBD1 (6 bases). The CDR3 covers 15 residues. Per germline, CDR1 SGDLS and CDR2 YYNGEE. V was shortened by 3 bases and J by 5 bases, with 17 bases between the two germline ends. CDR3 residues: CASSAFEGVGTEAFF. The DNA of the CDR3 is TGTGCCAGCAGCGCCTTCGAGGGGGTGGGGACTGAAGCTTTCTTT.

The rearrangement uses TRBV9 and TRBJ2-5; 8 bases agree with TRBD2. There are 13 residues in the CDR3. The germline V gene has CDR1 SGDLS and CDR2 YYNGEE. The V and J ends lost 5 bases and 2 bases, in that order; junction bases with no gene match: 2. CDR3 sequence reads: CASSSGDQETQYF. Written as DNA, the CDR3 is TGTGCCAGCAGTAGCGGGGATCAAGAGACCCAGTACTTC.

The chain recombines TRBV4-3 with TRBJ1-2; D possibly corresponds to TRBD1 (5 bases). V lost 5 bases and J 7 bases, leaving 11 bases between the germline ends. The CDR3 covers 12 residues. CDR1 LGHNA and CDR2 YSLEER come from the germline V gene. CDR3 sequence reads: CASSFQGSGYTF. For the CDR3, the DNA is TGCGCCAGCAGCTTCCAGGGCTCTGGCTACACCTTC.

The rearrangement joins TRBV11-2 to TRBJ1-3; D is possibly TRBD1 (5 bases). The CDR3 consists of 14 residues. Per the germline V gene, CDR1 is SGHAT and CDR2 is FQNNGV. V lost 1 base, J lost 1 base, and 5 bases lay in between. DNA for the CDR3: TGTGCCAGCAGCTTAGCAGGGTCTGGAAACACCATATATTTT. It specifies CASSLAGSGNTIYF.

The chain is built from TRBV30 and TRBJ2-3; TRBD1 is a possible D gene (7 bases). Between the trimmed V and J ends, which lost 2 bases and 2 bases, there was a span of 14 bases. The CDR3 is 15 amino acids. Germline V gene data show CDR1 as GTSNPN and CDR2 as SVGIG (reference sequence). The CDR3 sequence: CAWSPRGVLTDTQYF. CDR3 sequence (DNA): TGTGCCTGGAGTCCCAGGGGGGTACTCACAGATACGCAGTATTTT.

The V and J genes are TRBV7-8 and TRBJ2-3; weak D call: TRBD2 (7 bases). The CDR3 spans 16 residues. Trimming pared 1 base from V and 1 base from J, leaving 12 bases between. Germline V lookup: CDR1 SGHVS, CDR2 FQNEAQ. As DNA, the CDR3 is TGTGCCAGCAGCTTAGTCTGGGGGGGCCGCACAGATACGCAGTATTTT. Translating it yields CASSLVWGGRTDTQYF.

The chain combines TRBV9 with TRBJ2-3; D perhaps matches TRBD2 (5 bases). Per the germline V gene, CDR1 is SGDLS and CDR2 is YYNGEE. This CDR3 comprises 14 residues. V lost 4 bases to trimming and J lost 7 bases, with 16 bases between them. CDR3 DNA sequence: TGTGCCAGCAGCCCAGGACTTCGCGAAAATACGCAGTATTTT. Protein product: CASSPGLRENTQYF.

The CDR3 is CASSRTSGGALRETQYF. CDR3 bases: TGTGCCAGCAGCCGGACTAGCGGGGGGGCCTTGAGAGAGACCCAGTACTTC. This rearrangement joins TRBV2 to TRBJ2-5, with 15 bases that match TRBD2. Germline CDR1 reads SNHLY; CDR2 reads FYNNEI. J gave up 4 bases and V 6 bases, and 9 bases lay outside the gene matches. CDR3 length: 17 residues.

There are a few counts of this clone. The chain joins TRBV5-6 to TRBJ1-1; 8 bases align to TRBD1. CDR3 length equals 14 residues. Germline CDR1 and CDR2: SGHDT and YYEEEE. Trimming at V came to 3 bases and at J to 6 bases, leaving 7 bases not matched to a gene. The CDR3 here is CASSSRTGTPEAFF. In nucleotides, the CDR3 is TGTGCCAGCAGCTCCCGGACAGGGACCCCTGAAGCTTTCTTT.

The chain carries TRBV9 and TRBJ1-1; 8 nucleotides agree with TRBD1. With V trimmed by 4 bases and J by 8 bases, 7 bases remained unmatched. Germline values: CDR1 SGDLS, CDR2 YYNGEE. The CDR3 runs to 13 residues. The CDR3 bases are TGTGCCAGCAGCCCGCGACAGGGGACGGAAGCTTTCTTT. Its protein product is CASSPRQGTEAFF.